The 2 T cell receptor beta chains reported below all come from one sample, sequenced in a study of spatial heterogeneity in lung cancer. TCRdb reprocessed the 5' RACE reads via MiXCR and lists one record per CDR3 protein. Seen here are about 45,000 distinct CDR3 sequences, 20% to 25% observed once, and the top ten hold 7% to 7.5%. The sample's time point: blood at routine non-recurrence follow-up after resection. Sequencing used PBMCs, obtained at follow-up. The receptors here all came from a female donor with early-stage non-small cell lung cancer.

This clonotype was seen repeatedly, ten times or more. The CDR3 DNA sequence: TGTGCCAGCAGTCTTACCCGGGACAGACACATGAACACTGAAGCTTTCTTT. Protein product: CASSLTRDRHMNTEAFF. The genes are TRBV28 and TRBJ1-1, with 7 bases matching TRBD1. Per germline, CDR1 MDHEN and CDR2 SYDVKM. The V gene end was trimmed by 5 bases and the J gene end by 0 bases; junction bases not matched to a gene: 12. The CDR3 contains 17 residues.

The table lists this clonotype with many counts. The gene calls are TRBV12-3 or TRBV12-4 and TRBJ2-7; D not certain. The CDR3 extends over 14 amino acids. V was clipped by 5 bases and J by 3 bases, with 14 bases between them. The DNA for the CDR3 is TGTGCCAGCAGTCCTGACCCATACCGCTACGAGCAGTACGTC. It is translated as CASSPDPYRYEQYV.